This T cell receptor (beta chain) derives from a study of blood T cells in healthy people across ages. Through a sample-barcoded 5' primer and a J-beta primer mix, a second PCR was run for roughly 7 to 12 cycles. Each TCR beta cDNA got a 12-nucleotide random molecular identifier. A single record per CDR3 protein comes from TCRdb applying MiXCR to the 5' RACE reads. Of around 1,000,000 distinct CDR3 sequences in the sample, approximately 26% were seen once. With V trimmed by 8 bases and J by 4 bases, 8 bases remained unmatched. Per the germline V gene, CDR1 is MDHEN and CDR2 is SYDVKM. The CDR3 runs to 15 residues. These data also featured in a second study, about T cells of mothers and their children. From that paper: Reads recorded for TCR beta CDR3 numbered over 9 million per mother and several million per child.

Sequencing was done on a sample of blood. This chain links TRBV28 with TRBJ2-5, with 12 bases matching TRBD2. This clonotype was sampled from a girl aged 2 to 10 in good health. In DNA form, the CDR3 reads TGTGCCAGCGGGAACCAGGGACTAGCGGGAGAGACCCAGTACTTC. Protein: CASGNQGLAGETQYF. Variable domain in full (rest from reference TRBV28 and TRBJ2-5): DVKVTQSSRYLVKRTGEKVFLECVQDMDHENMFWYRQDPGLGLRLIYFSYDVKMKEKGDIPEGYSVSREKKERFSLILESASTNQTSMYLCASGNQGLAGETQYFGPGTRLLVL.